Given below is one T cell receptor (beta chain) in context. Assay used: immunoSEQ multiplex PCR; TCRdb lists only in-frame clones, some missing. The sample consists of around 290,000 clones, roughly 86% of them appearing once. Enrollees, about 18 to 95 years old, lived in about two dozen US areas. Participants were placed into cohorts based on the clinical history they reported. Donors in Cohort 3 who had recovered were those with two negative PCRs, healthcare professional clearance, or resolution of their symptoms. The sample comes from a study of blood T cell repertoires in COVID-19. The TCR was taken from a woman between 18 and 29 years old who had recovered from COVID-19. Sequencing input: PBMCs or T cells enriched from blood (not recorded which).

CDR3 amino acids: CASSQATGAPGSYNSPLHF. CDR3 DNA: TGTGCCAGCAGCCAAGCTACAGGGGCCCCAGGCTCCTATAATTCACCCCTCCACTTT. The V and J genes are TRBV14 and TRBJ1-6; TRBD1 matches at 7 bases. The germline V gene has CDR1 SGHDN and CDR2 FVKESK. V gave up 1 base and J gave up 0 bases; unmatched junction bases: 9. This CDR3 contains 19 residues.